This T cell receptor beta chain was observed in a study of molecular identifiers for immune sequencing clone quantification (dated by TCRdb to the late 2010s). Study-wide context: In a replicate experiment, RNA from roughly 18,000 or 92,000 naive CD8 T cells was split into five aliquots, four of which were sequenced. The study was a methods study using CD8 T cells to benchmark molecular-identifier clustering-based TCR repertoire sequencing (MIDCIRS) and TCR RNA copy counting.

On this clonotype: What this receptor recognizes is not known. Given a much more abundant clone one base away, this may be a read error. The CDR3 does not end in the conserved phenylalanine or tryptophan, so this is likely a read error.

Libraries of naive CD8 T cells were built from around 20,000 to 990,000 sorted cells, with 10%, 30% or 50% of the purified RNA used. On a BD FACSAria II, naive CD8 T cells were FACS-sorted as CD8+CD4-CCR7+CD45RA+ and collected into RLT Plus buffer. To test detection sensitivity, Jurkat RNA equivalent to ten TCR copies was spiked into samples of roughly 19,000-1,000,000 naive CD8 T cells. CD8 T cells were enriched using RosetteSep CD8+ T Cell Enrichment Cocktail and Ficoll-Paque, and the enriched cells then underwent ACK red cell lysis. The method behind the library was PCR. Sequenced using an Illumina HiSeq 4000. Bulk TCR libraries were made following a previously described method, with the TCR primers given in Table S5. Purification of total RNA was performed with the Qiagen AllPrep DNA/RNA kit. Before analysis, reads from multiple sequencing runs of one library were combined. The authors' analysis ran thus. Reads were retained only if an exact TCR constant sequence was present, and the retained reads were trimmed to 150 nt and grouped according to their 12-nt molecular barcodes. Within each barcode group, reads were sub-clustered at a 15% Levenshtein threshold, and quality-weighted consensus sequences were built per RNA molecule. Non-functional sequences were discarded, and so were lower-count sequences lying one edit away from another sequence. Barcode sub-clusters with fewer than 20% of the maximum read count were removed, based on fitting two negative binomial distributions. The public reads were run again by TCRdb, first through fastp at Q25 and then through MiXCR, and only productive beta chains were kept. Identical CDR3 proteins give one entry, which carries the most common genes and DNA. The V and J calls were not made by the authors but by TCRdb's processing. The sample has some 650,000 distinct CDR3 sequences on record, about 20% of them singletons. Roughly 0.83% of the sample rests with the top ten.

Counting both end residues, the CDR3 totals 19 amino acids. Of the read, only the CDR3 DNA is kept; its 57 bases are in frame from base 1. CDR1 SGHDN and CDR2 FVKESK are derived from the germline V gene. Trimming leaves V shorter by 3 bases and J shorter by 2 bases, with the junction holding 8 bases beyond the gene matches. Results and caveats for the whole study, not just this receptor: In CMV-specific effector cells, clones with more than 20 RNA copies accounted for over 99% of molecules, whereas in naive cells such clones accounted for under 1%. Naive libraries contained spiked-in Jurkat TCR RNA (approximately ten copies' worth), which is not part of the donor repertoire. When barcode sub-clustering was not used, chimeric consensus sequences inflated TCR diversity, with chimeras reaching as high as 47%. Highly expanded clone sizes could be underestimated if identical TCR molecules share a barcode. Spiked-in Jurkat TCR RNA equal to a single cell's worth was reported to be detectable even within 1,100,000 naive CD8 T cells. Modeling indicated approximately 3.2 TCR RNA copies recovered per cell, compared with about 9.7 by digital PCR, which implies a capture efficiency of 25% to 35%.

The rearranged segments are TRBV14 and TRBJ2-1; TRBD2 aligns with 15 central bases. This sequence originates from a human donor in good health. Some libraries in this study had Jurkat cell RNA spiked in. The source material was naive CD8+ T cells from blood, with Jurkat cell RNA spiked in. The cell subset or site label, read with the paper, signifies: FACS-sorted CD8+CD4-CCR7+CD45RA+ naive T cells. The nucleotide sequence is TGTGCCAGCAGCCACGGACTAGCGGGGGGGCTGTTACCCTACAATGAGCAGTTCCTC. It encodes CASSHGLAGGLLPYNEQFL.